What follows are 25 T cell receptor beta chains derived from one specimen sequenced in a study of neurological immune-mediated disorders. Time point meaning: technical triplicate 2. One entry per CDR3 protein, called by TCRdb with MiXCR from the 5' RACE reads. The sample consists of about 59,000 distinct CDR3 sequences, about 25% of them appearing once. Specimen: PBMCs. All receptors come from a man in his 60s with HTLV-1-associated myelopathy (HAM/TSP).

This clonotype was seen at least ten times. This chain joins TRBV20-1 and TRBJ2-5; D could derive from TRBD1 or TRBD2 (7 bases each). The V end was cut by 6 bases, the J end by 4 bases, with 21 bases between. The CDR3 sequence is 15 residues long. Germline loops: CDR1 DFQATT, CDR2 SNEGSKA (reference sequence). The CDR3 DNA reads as TGCAGTGCCAGGGGGGGCACAGGGGACCCAGAGACCCAGTACTTC. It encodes CSARGGTGDPETQYF.

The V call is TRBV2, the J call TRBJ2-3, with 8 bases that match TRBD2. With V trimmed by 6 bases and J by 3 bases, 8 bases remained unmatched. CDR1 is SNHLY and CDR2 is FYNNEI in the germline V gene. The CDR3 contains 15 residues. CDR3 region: CASRGTSGRTDTQYF. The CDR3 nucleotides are TGTGCCAGCAGGGGTACTAGCGGTAGGACAGATACGCAGTATTTT.

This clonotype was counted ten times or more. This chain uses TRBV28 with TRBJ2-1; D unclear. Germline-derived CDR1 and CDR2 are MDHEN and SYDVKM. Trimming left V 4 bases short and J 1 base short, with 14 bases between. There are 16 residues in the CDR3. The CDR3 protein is CASSSPARRSYNEQFF. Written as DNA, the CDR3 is TGTGCCAGCAGTTCTCCAGCTAGGCGTTCCTACAATGAGCAGTTCTTC.

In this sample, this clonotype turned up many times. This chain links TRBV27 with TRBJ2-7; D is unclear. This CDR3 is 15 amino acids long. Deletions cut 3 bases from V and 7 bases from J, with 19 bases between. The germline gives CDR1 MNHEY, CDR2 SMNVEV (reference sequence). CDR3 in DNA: TGTGCCAGCAGTTTTTTAGGCTCCCACCTTGGGGAGCAGTACTTC. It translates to CASSFLGSHLGEQYF.

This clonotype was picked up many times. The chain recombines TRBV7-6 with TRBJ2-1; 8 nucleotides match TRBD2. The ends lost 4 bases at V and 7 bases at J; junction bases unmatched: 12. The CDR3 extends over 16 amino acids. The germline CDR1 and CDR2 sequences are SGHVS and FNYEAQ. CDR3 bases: TGTGCCAGCAGCTCCAGGAGCAAGCGGGGGAGGAATGAGCAGTTCTTC. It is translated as CASSSRSKRGRNEQFF.

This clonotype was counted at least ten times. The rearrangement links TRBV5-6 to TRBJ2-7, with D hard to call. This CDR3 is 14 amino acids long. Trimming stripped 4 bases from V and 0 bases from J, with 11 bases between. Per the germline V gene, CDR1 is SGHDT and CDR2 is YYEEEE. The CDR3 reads CASSGPQYSYEQYF. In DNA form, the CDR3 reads TGTGCCAGCAGCGGGCCTCAATACTCCTACGAGCAGTACTTC.

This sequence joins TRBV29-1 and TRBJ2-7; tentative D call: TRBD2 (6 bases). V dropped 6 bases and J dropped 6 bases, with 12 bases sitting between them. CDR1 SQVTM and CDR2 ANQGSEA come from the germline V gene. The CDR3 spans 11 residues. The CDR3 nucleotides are TGCAGCGTCAGGGAGGTGGGCGAGCAGTACTTC. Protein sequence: CSVREVGEQYF.

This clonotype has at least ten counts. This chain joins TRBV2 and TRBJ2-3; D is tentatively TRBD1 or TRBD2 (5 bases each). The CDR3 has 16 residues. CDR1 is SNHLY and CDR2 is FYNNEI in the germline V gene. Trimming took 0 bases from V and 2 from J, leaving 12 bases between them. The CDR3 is CASSEASGTNTDTQYF. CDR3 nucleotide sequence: TGTGCCAGCAGTGAAGCGTCGGGGACCAACACAGATACGCAGTATTTT. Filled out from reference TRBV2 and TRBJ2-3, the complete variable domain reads EPEVTQTPSHQVTQMGQEVILRCVPISNHLYFYWYRQILGQKVEFLVSFYNNEISEKSEIFDDQFSVERPDGSNFTLKIRSTKLEDSAMYFCASSEASGTNTDTQYFGPGTRLTVL.

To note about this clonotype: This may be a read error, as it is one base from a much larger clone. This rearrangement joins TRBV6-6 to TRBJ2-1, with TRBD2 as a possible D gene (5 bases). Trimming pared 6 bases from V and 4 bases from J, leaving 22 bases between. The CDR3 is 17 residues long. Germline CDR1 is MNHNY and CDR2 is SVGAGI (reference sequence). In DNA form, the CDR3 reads TGTGCCAGCAGGACCCCTCTGAGCGGAGGAGTGTACAATGAGCAGTTCTTC. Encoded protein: CASRTPLSGGVYNEQFF.

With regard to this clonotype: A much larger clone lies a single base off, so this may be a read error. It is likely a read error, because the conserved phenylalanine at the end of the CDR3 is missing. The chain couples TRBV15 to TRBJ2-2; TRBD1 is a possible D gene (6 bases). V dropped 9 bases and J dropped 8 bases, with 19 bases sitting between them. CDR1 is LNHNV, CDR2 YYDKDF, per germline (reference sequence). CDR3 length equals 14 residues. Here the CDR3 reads CATSQTGRSGELFS. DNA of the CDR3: TGTGCCACATCCCAAACAGGGCGGTCAGGGGAGCTGTTTTCT.

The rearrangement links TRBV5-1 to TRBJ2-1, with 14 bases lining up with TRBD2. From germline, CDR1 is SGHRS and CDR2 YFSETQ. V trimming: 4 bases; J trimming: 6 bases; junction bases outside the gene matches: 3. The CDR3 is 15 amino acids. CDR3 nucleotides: TGCGCCAGCAGCGGGACTAGCGGGAGTGTCAATGAGCAGTTCTTC. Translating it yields CASSGTSGSVNEQFF.

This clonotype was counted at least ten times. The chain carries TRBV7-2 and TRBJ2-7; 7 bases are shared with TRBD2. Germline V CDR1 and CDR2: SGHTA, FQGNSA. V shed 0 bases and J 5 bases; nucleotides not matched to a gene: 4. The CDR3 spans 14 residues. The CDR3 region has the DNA TGTGCCAGCAGCTTAGCGGCGGGGGTGGACGAGCAGTACTTC. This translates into CASSLAAGVDEQYF.

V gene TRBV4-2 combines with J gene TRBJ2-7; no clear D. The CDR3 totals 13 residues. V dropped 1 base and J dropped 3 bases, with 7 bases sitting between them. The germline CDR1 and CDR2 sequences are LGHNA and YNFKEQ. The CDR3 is CASSQARDYEQYF. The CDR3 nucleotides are TGTGCCAGCAGCCAAGCACGTGACTACGAGCAGTACTTC.

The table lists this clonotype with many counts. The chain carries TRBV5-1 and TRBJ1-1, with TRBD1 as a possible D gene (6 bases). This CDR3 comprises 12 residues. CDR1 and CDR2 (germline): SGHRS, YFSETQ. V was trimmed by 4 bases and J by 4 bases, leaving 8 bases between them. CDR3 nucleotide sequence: TGCGCCAGCAGCCTGGACAGCACTGAAGCTTTCTTT. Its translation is CASSLDSTEAFF.

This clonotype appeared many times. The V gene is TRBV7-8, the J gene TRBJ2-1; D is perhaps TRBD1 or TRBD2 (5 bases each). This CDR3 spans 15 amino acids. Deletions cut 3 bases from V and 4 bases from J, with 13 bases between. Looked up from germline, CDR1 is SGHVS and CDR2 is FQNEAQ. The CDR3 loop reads CASSLIGAQYNEQFF. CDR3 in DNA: TGTGCCAGCAGCTTGATCGGGGCACAGTACAATGAGCAGTTCTTC.

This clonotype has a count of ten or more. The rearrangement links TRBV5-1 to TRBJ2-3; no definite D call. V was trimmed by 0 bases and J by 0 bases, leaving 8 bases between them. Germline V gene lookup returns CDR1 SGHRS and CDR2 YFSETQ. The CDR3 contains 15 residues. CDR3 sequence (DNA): TGCGCCAGCAGCTTGGGGACGGATAGCACAGATACGCAGTATTTT. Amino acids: CASSLGTDSTDTQYF. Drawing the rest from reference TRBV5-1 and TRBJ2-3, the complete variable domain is KAGVTQTPRYLIKTRGQQVTLSCSPISGHRSVSWYQQTPGQGLQFLFEYFSETQRNKGNFPGRFSGRQFSNSRSEMNVSTLELGDSALYLCASSLGTDSTDTQYFGPGTRLTVL.

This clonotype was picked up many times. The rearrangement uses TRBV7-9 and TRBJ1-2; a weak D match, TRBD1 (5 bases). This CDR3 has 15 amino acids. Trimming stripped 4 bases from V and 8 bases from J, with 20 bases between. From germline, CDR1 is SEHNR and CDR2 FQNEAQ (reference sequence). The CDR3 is CASSSEGTPGNGYTF. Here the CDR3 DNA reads TGTGCCAGCAGCTCGGAGGGGACTCCGGGGAACGGCTACACCTTC.

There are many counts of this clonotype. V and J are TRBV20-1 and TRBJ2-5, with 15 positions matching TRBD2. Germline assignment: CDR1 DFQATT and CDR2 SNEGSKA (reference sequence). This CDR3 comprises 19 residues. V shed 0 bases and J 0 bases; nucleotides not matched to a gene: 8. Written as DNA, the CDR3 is TGCAGTGCTAGAGATTCGGCCGGGACTAGCGGGAGGAACCAAGAGACCCAGTACTTC. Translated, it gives CSARDSAGTSGRNQETQYF.

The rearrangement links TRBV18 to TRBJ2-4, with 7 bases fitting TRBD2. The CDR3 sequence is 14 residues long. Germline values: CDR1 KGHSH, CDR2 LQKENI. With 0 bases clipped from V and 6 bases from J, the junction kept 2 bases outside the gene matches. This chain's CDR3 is CASSPPAGANIQYF. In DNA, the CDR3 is TGTGCCAGCTCACCACCGGCGGGAGCAAACATTCAGTACTTC. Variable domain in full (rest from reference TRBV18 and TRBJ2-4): NAGVMQNPRHLVRRRGQEARLRCSPMKGHSHVYWYRQLPEEGLKFMVYLQKENIIDESGMPKERFSAEFPKEGPSILRIQQVVRGDSAAYFCASSPPAGANIQYFGAGTRLSVL.

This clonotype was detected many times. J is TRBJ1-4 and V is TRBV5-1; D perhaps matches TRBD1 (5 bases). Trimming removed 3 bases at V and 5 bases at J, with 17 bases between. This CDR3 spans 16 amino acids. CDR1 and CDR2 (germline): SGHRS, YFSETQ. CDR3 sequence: CASSYFSGPSNEKLFF. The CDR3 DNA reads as TGCGCCAGCAGCTATTTTTCGGGACCGTCAAATGAAAAACTGTTTTTT.

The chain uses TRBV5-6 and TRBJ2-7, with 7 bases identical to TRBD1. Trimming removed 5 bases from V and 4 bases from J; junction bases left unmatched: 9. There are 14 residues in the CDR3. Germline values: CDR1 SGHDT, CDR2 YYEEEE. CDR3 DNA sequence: TGTGCCAGCAGGGTGGCAGGGGGAACGTACGAGCAGTACTTC. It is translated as CASRVAGGTYEQYF.

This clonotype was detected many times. The CDR3 sequence is CASRRQGNEQFF. The CDR3 bases are TGTGCCAGCAGGAGACAGGGCAATGAGCAGTTCTTC. V and J are TRBV2 and TRBJ2-1; 7 positions agree with TRBD1. The CDR3 totals 12 residues. V lost 6 bases, J lost 6 bases, and 2 bases stayed unmatched. Germline CDR1 is SNHLY and CDR2 is FYNNEI. Complete variable domain (other parts from reference TRBV2 and TRBJ2-1): EPEVTQTPSHQVTQMGQEVILRCVPISNHLYFYWYRQILGQKVEFLVSFYNNEISEKSEIFDDQFSVERPDGSNFTLKIRSTKLEDSAMYFCASRRQGNEQFFGPGTRLTVL.

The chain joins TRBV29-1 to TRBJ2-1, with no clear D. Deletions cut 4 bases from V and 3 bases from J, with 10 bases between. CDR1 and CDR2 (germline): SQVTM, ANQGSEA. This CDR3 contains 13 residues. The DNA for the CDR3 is TGCAGCGTTGTGGTGTCGGTCTACAATGAGCAGTTCTTC. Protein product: CSVVVSVYNEQFF.

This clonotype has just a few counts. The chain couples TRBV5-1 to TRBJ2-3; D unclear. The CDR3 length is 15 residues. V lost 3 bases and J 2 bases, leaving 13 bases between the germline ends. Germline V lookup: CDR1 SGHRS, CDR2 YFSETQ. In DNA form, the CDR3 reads TGCGCCAGCAGCTCGTCGGCGACCCCCACAGATACGCAGTATTTT. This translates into CASSSSATPTDTQYF.

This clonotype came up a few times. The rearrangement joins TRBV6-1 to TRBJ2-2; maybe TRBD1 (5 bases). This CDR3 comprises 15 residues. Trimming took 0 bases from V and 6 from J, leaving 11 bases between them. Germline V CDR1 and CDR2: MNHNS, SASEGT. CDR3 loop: CASSEAGPRAGELFF. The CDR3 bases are TGTGCCAGCAGTGAAGCGGGGCCCAGAGCCGGGGAGCTGTTTTTT.